Listed below are T cell receptor beta chains from one sample, sequenced in a study of T cell responses to AZD1222 COVID-19 vaccine. TCRdb's table, derived via immunoSEQ multiplex PCR, lists solely in-frame clones and lacks some. The profile shows some 84,000 clones, 87% of them singletons. This specimen was peripheral blood, taken 28 days after the second AZD1222 dose. These receptors all stem from an adult who received the AZD1222 COVID-19 vaccine. CDR3s include the opening cysteine and the closing phenylalanine or tryptophan. The D gene is left open where the match is weak. Rows may omit the clone size; those that give it use once, few, many or a size class.

- TRBJ1-2 TRBD1 TRBV9 CASRPQGAYGYTF TGTGCCAGCAGGCCTCAGGGGGCTTATGGCTACACCTTC
once TRBJ1-2 TRBD1 TRBV5-8 CASSLAGTGRNYGYTF TGTGCCAGCAGCTTGGCCGGGACAGGGCGCAACTATGGCTACACCTTC
- TRBJ1-1 - TRBV7-3 CASSSPGMNTEAFF TGTGCCAGCAGCTCCCCGGGCATGAACACTGAAGCTTTCTTT
- TRBJ2-3 - TRBV4-3 CASSQSHGSTDTQYF TGCGCCAGCAGCCAATCGCACGGGAGCACAGATACGCAGTATTTT
- TRBJ2-7 - TRBV5-1 CASSSDSRYEQYF TGCGCCAGCAGCTCGGACAGCCGCTACGAGCAGTACTTC
- TRBJ1-2 TRBD1 TRBV6-2/TRBV6-3 CASSYSDRNYGYTF TGTGCCAGCAGTTACTCGGACAGGAACTATGGCTACACCTTC
- TRBJ1-2 - TRBV6-5 CASRDSTRYGYTF TGTGCCAGCAGGGACAGCACCCGCTATGGCTACACCTTC
- TRBJ2-7 - TRBV2 CASSEGWEGVKGEQYF TGTGCCAGCAGTGAAGGATGGGAAGGGGTTAAGGGCGAGCAGTACTTC
- TRBJ2-2 - TRBV7-8 CASPMWGHSTGELFF TGTGCCAGCCCCATGTGGGGCCATAGCACCGGGGAGCTGTTTTTT
- TRBJ1-4 - TRBV14 CASSLDVGNEKLFF TGTGCCAGCAGCCTGGACGTGGGTAATGAAAAACTGTTTTTT
- TRBJ2-7 - TRBV11-3 CASSLFRGYEQYF TGTGCCAGCAGCTTATTCCGGGGCTACGAGCAGTACTTC
once TRBJ2-1 - TRBV18 CASSPPRSAAYNEQFF TGTGCCAGCTCACCACCACGGTCGGCAGCCTACAATGAGCAGTTCTTC
- TRBJ1-6 - TRBV5-6 CASSLGWVSGSPLHF TGTGCCAGCAGCTTGGGTTGGGTATCGGGATCACCCCTCCACTTT
few TRBJ1-6 - TRBV28 CASSSPGWGNSPLHF TGTGCCAGCAGTTCTCCAGGTTGGGGTAATTCACCCCTCCACTTT
- TRBJ2-7 - TRBV6-2/TRBV6-3 CASSYPLWGSDYEQYF TGTGCCAGCAGTTACCCCCTGTGGGGGTCCGACTACGAGCAGTACTTC
- TRBJ2-5 - TRBV5-6 CASSSSEGQETQYF TGTGCCAGCAGCTCGTCGGAGGGCCAAGAGACCCAGTACTTC
- TRBJ1-5 - TRBV5-6 CASSFRGEYGQPQHF TGTGCCAGCAGCTTCCGGGGGGAATATGGTCAGCCCCAGCATTTT
- TRBJ2-2 - TRBV9 CASGPTSNTGELFF TGTGCCAGCGGGCCTACCTCGAACACCGGGGAGCTGTTTTTT
- TRBJ1-2 TRBD1 TRBV29-1 CSVGAGQIYGYTF TGCAGCGTTGGGGCGGGACAGATCTATGGCTACACCTTC